The 11 T cell receptor beta chains listed next were all sequenced from one sample in a study of cytotoxic CD8 clonotypes in ibrutinib-treated CLL. TCRdb's table, derived via immunoSEQ multiplex PCR, lists solely in-frame clones and lacks some. The data show roughly 330,000 clones, about 61% seen once. The material was PBMCs, obtained after 36 months of ibrutinib treatment. Receptors were obtained from a human donor with chronic lymphocytic leukemia.

V and J are TRBV5-1 and TRBJ2-1, with 9 bases aligning to TRBD2. This CDR3 contains 17 residues. Germline V gene data show CDR1 as SGHRS and CDR2 as YFSETQ. The V and J ends lost 0 bases and 5 bases, in that order; junction bases with no gene match: 9. CDR3: CASSLAGLAIPNNEQFF. CDR3 nucleotides: TGCGCCAGCAGCTTGGCCGGACTAGCGATCCCTAACAATGAGCAGTTCTTC. Full variable domain (rest looked up from reference TRBV5-1 and TRBJ2-1): KAGVTQTPRYLIKTRGQQVTLSCSPISGHRSVSWYQQTPGQGLQFLFEYFSETQRNKGNFPGRFSGRQFSNSRSEMNVSTLELGDSALYLCASSLAGLAIPNNEQFFGPGTRLTVL.

V usage is TRBV7-2 and J usage is TRBJ2-1, with 11 bases lining up with TRBD2. This CDR3 is 17 amino acids long. Germline assignment: CDR1 SGHTA and CDR2 FQGNSA. After removal of 3 bases from V and 4 bases from J, the junction contained 8 bases not matched to a gene. The CDR3 region is CASSFRPGTSGYNEQFF. CDR3 coding DNA: TGTGCCAGCAGCTTCAGGCCCGGGACTAGCGGTTACAATGAGCAGTTCTTC.

The chain couples TRBV25-1 to TRBJ1-2; D is uncertain. The V and J ends lost 3 bases and 8 bases respectively, with 16 bases between them. The CDR3 loop spans 14 amino acids. Looked up from germline, CDR1 is MGHDK and CDR2 is SYGVNS. The CDR3 region has the DNA TGTGCCAGCAGTGATCCCGGACCTGGTCGGGGCTACACCTTC. This sequence encodes CASSDPGPGRGYTF.

There are a few counts of this clone. This chain links TRBV6-5 with TRBJ2-1; D gene uncertain. Germline-derived CDR1 and CDR2 are MNHEY and SVGAGI. V gave up 0 bases and J gave up 0 bases, with 9 bases separating them. This CDR3 is 16 amino acids long. The DNA for the CDR3 is TGTGCCAGCAGTTACTCTGGACCCGTCTCCTACAATGAGCAGTTCTTC. Translation gives CASSYSGPVSYNEQFF.

The rearrangement links TRBV4-2 to TRBJ2-2; D not resolved. Trimming cost V 2 bases and J 3 bases, with 13 bases left between them. The CDR3 extends over 16 amino acids. Germline lookup yields CDR1 LGHNA and CDR2 YNFKEQ. The CDR3 spells CASSQTRTLDTGELFF. In nucleotides, the CDR3 is TGTGCCAGCAGCCAAACCCGGACCCTGGACACCGGGGAGCTGTTTTTT.

This chain joins TRBV5-1 and TRBJ2-2; the D is unclear. V lost 0 bases to trimming and J lost 6 bases, with 12 bases between them. Germline assignment: CDR1 SGHRS and CDR2 YFSETQ. This CDR3 spans 15 amino acids. CDR3 sequence reads: CASSLAGSGSGELFF. CDR3 in DNA: TGCGCCAGCAGCTTGGCCGGCTCGGGCTCCGGGGAGCTGTTTTTT.

The chain links TRBV2 to TRBJ2-4; D remains unclear. Trimming cost V 0 bases and J 0 bases, with 6 bases left between them. Looked up from germline, CDR1 is SNHLY and CDR2 is FYNNEI. This CDR3 is 15 amino acids long. CDR3 protein: CASSEARSAKNIQYF. In DNA, the CDR3 is TGTGCCAGCAGTGAAGCGCGATCAGCCAAAAACATTCAGTACTTC. The full variable domain, with the rest looked up from reference TRBV2 and TRBJ2-4, is EPEVTQTPSHQVTQMGQEVILRCVPISNHLYFYWYRQILGQKVEFLVSFYNNEISEKSEIFDDQFSVERPDGSNFTLKIRSTKLEDSAMYFCASSEARSAKNIQYFGAGTRLSVL.

The chain combines TRBV6-6 with TRBJ2-3; 8 nucleotides agree with TRBD2. The CDR3 has 16 amino acids. Germline CDR1 is MNHNY and CDR2 is SVGAGI (reference sequence). After removal of 5 bases from V and 8 bases from J, the junction contained 15 bases not matched to a gene. CDR3 sequence: CASSNIALAAGVTQYF. CDR3 coding DNA: TGTGCCAGCAGTAACATCGCACTAGCGGCGGGGGTTACGCAGTATTTT.

The rearrangement joins TRBV6-6 to TRBJ1-2; D is unresolved. Trimming stripped 0 bases from V and 4 bases from J, with 9 bases between. This CDR3 is 14 amino acids long. Per the germline V gene, CDR1 is MNHNY and CDR2 is SVGAGI (reference sequence). CDR3 sequence (DNA): TGTGCCAGCAGTTACTCCGCAGGAGGCTATGGCTACACCTTC. Its translation is CASSYSAGGYGYTF.

This clone appeared a single time. The gene calls are TRBV29-1 and TRBJ1-5, with TRBD1 as a possible D gene (6 bases). CDR3 length: 13 residues. The germline gives CDR1 SQVTM, CDR2 ANQGSEA. V lost 6 bases, J lost 4 bases, and 13 bases lay in between. CDR3 sequence reads: CSVKGGDNQPQHF. CDR3 nucleotides: TGCAGCGTGAAAGGGGGGGATAATCAGCCCCAGCATTTT.

The V and J genes are TRBV5-1 and TRBJ2-2; D ambiguous. The V end lost 0 bases, the J end lost 0 bases, and 9 bases lay between the germline ends. The CDR3 spans 16 residues. Looked up from germline, CDR1 is SGHRS and CDR2 is YFSETQ. In DNA, the CDR3 is TGCGCCAGCAGCTTGGGGCAGAACGCGAACACCGGGGAGCTGTTTTTT. Its translation is CASSLGQNANTGELFF.